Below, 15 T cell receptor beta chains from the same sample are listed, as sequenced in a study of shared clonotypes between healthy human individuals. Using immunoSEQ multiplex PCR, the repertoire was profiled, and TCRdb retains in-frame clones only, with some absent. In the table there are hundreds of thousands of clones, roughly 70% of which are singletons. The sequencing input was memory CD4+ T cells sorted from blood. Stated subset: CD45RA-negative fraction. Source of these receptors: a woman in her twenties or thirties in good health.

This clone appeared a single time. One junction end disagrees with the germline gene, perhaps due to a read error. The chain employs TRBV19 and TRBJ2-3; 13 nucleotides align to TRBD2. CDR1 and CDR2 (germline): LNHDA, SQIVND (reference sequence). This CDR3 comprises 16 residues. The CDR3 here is CASSLRTSGSRDTQYF. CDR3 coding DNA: TGTGCCAGTAGTCTCCGGACTAGCGGGAGCAGAGATACGCAGTATTTT.

CDR3 amino acids: CASSRESRLAGRGEQYF. The CDR3 nucleotides are TGCGCCAGCAGCCGCGAGTCCCGACTAGCGGGAAGGGGGGAGCAGTACTTC. V gene TRBV4-1 combines with J gene TRBJ2-7, with TRBD2 matching 11 bases. The CDR3 loop spans 17 amino acids. Germline V gives CDR1 MGHRA, CDR2 YSYEKL. V dropped 4 bases and J dropped 7; count of bases not matched to a gene: 15.

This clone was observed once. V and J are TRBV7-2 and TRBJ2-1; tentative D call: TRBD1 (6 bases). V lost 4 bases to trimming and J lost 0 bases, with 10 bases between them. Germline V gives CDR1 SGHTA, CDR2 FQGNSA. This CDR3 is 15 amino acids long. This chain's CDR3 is CASSSQGLSYNEQFF. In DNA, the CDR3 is TGTGCCAGCAGCTCACAGGGTCTCTCCTACAATGAGCAGTTCTTC. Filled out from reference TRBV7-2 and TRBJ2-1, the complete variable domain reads GAGVSQSPSNKVTEKGKDVELRCDPISGHTALYWYRQSLGQGLEFLIYFQGNSAPDKSGLPSDRFSAERTGGSVSTLTIQRTQQEDSAVYLCASSSQGLSYNEQFFGPGTRLTVL.

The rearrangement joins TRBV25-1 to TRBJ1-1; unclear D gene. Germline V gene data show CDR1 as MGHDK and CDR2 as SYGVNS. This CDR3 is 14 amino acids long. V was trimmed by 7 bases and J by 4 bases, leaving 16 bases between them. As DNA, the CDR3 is TGTGCCAGCAATCCGCACGGCTCGAGCACTGAAGCTTTCTTT. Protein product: CASNPHGSSTEAFF.

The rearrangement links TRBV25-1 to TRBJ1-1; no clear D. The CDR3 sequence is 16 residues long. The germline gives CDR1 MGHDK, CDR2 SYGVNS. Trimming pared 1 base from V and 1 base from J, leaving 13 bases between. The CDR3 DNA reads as TGTGCCAGCAGTGAATCCCTACGGACGGGGAACACTGAAGCTTTCTTT. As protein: CASSESLRTGNTEAFF.

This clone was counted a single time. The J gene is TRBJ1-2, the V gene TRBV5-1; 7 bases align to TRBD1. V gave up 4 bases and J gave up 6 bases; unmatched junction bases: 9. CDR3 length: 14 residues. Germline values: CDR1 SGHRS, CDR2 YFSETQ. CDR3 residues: CASSASGGGNGYTF. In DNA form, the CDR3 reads TGCGCCAGCAGCGCGAGCGGAGGGGGCAATGGCTACACCTTC.

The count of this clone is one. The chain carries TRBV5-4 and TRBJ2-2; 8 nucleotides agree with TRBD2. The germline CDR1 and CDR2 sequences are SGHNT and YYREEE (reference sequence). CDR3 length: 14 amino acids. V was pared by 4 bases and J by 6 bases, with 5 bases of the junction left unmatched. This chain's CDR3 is CASSAGTRAGELFF. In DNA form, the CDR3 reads TGTGCCAGCAGCGCCGGGACTAGGGCCGGGGAGCTGTTTTTT.

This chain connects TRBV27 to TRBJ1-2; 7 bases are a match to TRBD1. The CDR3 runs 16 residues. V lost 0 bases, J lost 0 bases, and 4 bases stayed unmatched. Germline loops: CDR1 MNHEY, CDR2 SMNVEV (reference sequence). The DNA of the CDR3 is TGTGCCAGCAGTTTATCGCGACAGGGAGCTAACTATGGCTACACCTTC. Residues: CASSLSRQGANYGYTF.

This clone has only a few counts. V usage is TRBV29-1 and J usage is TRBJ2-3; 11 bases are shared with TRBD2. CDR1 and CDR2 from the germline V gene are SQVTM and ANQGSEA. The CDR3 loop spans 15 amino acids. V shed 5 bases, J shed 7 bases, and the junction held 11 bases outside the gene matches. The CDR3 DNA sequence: TGCAGCGTTCATAGCCAACTAGCGGGAGAATATACGCAGTATTTT. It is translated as CSVHSQLAGEYTQYF.

In nucleotides, the CDR3 is TGTGCCAGCAGCTCAACAGGGGGCCTGGGTGAAAAACTGTTTTTT. This sequence encodes CASSSTGGLGEKLFF. This chain joins TRBV5-6 and TRBJ1-4, with TRBD1 identical over 9 bases. This CDR3 has 15 amino acids. The germline V gene encodes CDR1 SGHDT and CDR2 YYEEEE. The V segment lost 3 bases and the J segment 7 bases; nucleotides outside the gene matches: 7.

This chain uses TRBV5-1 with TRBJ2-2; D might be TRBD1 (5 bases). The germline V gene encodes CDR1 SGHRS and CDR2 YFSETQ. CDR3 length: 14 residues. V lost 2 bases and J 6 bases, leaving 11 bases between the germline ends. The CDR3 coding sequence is TGCGCCAGCAGCTTTAGGTCAGGGCCCGGGGAGCTGTTTTTT. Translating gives CASSFRSGPGELFF.

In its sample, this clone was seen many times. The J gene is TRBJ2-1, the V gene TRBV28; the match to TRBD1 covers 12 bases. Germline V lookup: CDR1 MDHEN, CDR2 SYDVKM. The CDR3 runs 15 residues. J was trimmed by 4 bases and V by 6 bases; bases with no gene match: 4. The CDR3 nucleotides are TGTGCCAGCAGCGGGACAGGGGGCCTATACAATGAGCAGTTCTTC. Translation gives CASSGTGGLYNEQFF.

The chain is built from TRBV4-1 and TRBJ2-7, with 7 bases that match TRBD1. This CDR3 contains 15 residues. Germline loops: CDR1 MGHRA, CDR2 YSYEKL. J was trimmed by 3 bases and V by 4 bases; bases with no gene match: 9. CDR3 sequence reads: CASSLLGDRDYEQYF. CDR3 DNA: TGCGCCAGCAGCCTGCTAGGGGACAGAGACTACGAGCAGTACTTC.

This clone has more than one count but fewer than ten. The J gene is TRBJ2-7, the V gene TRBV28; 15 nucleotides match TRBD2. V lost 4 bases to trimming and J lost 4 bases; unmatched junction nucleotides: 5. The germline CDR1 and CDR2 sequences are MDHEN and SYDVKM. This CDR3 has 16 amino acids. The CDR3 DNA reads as TGTGCCAGCAGTTCAGCCGGGACTAGCGGGAGGTACGAGCAGTACTTC. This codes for CASSSAGTSGRYEQYF.

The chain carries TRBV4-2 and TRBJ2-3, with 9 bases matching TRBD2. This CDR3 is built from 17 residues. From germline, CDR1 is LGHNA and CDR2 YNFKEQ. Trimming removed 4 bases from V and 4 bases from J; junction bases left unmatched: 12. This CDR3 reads CASSRLSGTSISDTQYF. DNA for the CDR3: TGTGCCAGCAGCCGCCTCTCGGGGACTAGCATATCAGATACGCAGTATTTT.